Below, 15 T cell receptor beta chains from the same sample are listed, as sequenced in a study of sequential checkpoint blockade in melanoma. The sample's treatment: randomized to nivolumab then ipilimumab (arm A) or the reverse (arm B). The assay was immunoSEQ multiplex PCR, and TCRdb's table has in-frame clones only and misses some. The repertoire holds around 12,000 clones, with roughly 76% as singletons. The sequencing used CD8+ T cells sorted from blood (inferred from file names), collected from a patient given nivolumab and ipilimumab in sequence. The receptors come from a human donor with melanoma.

Worth noting for this clone: Different DNA sequences within this sample yield the same CDR3. J is TRBJ2-7 and V is TRBV19; D gene unclear. The CDR3 loop spans 13 amino acids. Germline lookup yields CDR1 LNHDA and CDR2 SQIVND (reference sequence). V dropped 5 bases and J dropped 4 bases, with 12 bases sitting between them. The CDR3 DNA reads TGTGCCAGTAGTCCACGTACAGTTTACGAGCAGTACTTC. Its protein is CASSPRTVYEQYF.

The genes are TRBV7-9 and TRBJ2-7; the match to TRBD1 covers 9 bases. The CDR3 runs to 16 residues. The ends lost 6 bases at V and 5 bases at J; junction bases unmatched: 14. Germline assignment: CDR1 SEHNR and CDR2 FQNEAQ (reference sequence). The CDR3 DNA follows: TGTGCCAGCAGAGCGACAGGGGGATTAGACTTGCACGAGCAGTACTTC. This sequence encodes CASRATGGLDLHEQYF.

V is TRBV6-1 and J is TRBJ2-3, with D possibly matching TRBD1 (5 bases). The V end lost 3 bases, the J end lost 2 bases, and 12 bases lay between the germline ends. This CDR3 spans 15 amino acids. Germline CDR1 is MNHNS and CDR2 is SASEGT. DNA for the CDR3: TGTGCCAGCAGTGAGCAGACAGCACTCACAGATACGCAGTATTTT. Residues: CASSEQTALTDTQYF.

This chain uses TRBV19 with TRBJ2-1; maybe TRBD1 (6 bases). Trimming took off 5 bases at V and 6 bases at J, with 8 bases between the two ends. This CDR3 contains 12 residues. Germline CDR1 and CDR2: LNHDA and SQIVND (reference sequence). The CDR3 sequence is CASSEGGNEQFF. CDR3 DNA sequence: TGTGCCAGTAGTGAAGGGGGCAATGAGCAGTTCTTC.

The genes are TRBV11-3 and TRBJ2-4; 12 bases are a match to TRBD1. The V segment lost 5 bases and the J segment 2 bases; nucleotides outside the gene matches: 4. There are 16 residues in the CDR3. Germline lookup yields CDR1 SGHNT and CDR2 YENEEA. The CDR3: CASSKGQGATKNIQYF. The DNA for the CDR3 is TGTGCCAGCAGCAAGGGACAGGGGGCAACCAAAAACATTCAGTACTTC.

V is TRBV7-9 and J is TRBJ2-7; tentative D call: TRBD1 (6 bases). The length of the CDR3 is 12 residues. Deletions cut 6 bases from V and 6 bases from J, with 12 bases between. CDR1 SEHNR and CDR2 FQNEAQ come from the germline V gene (reference sequence). The chain's CDR3 is CASRQGMGEQYF. DNA for the CDR3: TGTGCCAGCAGGCAGGGGATGGGCGAGCAGTACTTC.

In nucleotides, the CDR3 is TGCGCCAGCAGCTTGGCCGACAGGGGCACAGATACGCAGTATTTT. Amino acid sequence: CASSLADRGTDTQYF. The chain combines TRBV5-1 with TRBJ2-3, with 7 bases fitting TRBD1. CDR1 is SGHRS and CDR2 is YFSETQ in the germline V gene. This CDR3 contains 15 residues. The trim removed 0 bases at V and 1 base at J, leaving 2 bases unmatched.

This chain's CDR3 is CASSSRSQLASSSYEQYF. Written as DNA, the CDR3 is TGTGCCAGCAGCAGCCGATCCCAACTAGCGTCAAGCTCCTACGAGCAGTACTTC. The chain combines TRBV27 with TRBJ2-7; 7 positions agree with TRBD2. The CDR3 contains 18 residues. Germline V gene sequence: CDR1 MNHEY, CDR2 SMNVEV (reference sequence). J gave up 0 bases and V 6 bases, and 17 bases lay outside the gene matches.

The chain uses TRBV7-6 and TRBJ2-7, with 7 bases lining up with TRBD2. Germline CDR1 SGHVS, CDR2 FNYEAQ. V lost 5 bases to trimming and J lost 7 bases; unmatched junction nucleotides: 17. This CDR3 has 16 amino acids. The CDR3 sequence: CASSEAAGGGVSEQYF. The CDR3 DNA reads TGTGCCAGCAGCGAAGCAGCGGGTGGGGGGGTTTCGGAGCAGTACTTC. The full variable domain, with the rest looked up from reference TRBV7-6 and TRBJ2-7, is GAGVSQSPRYKVTKRGQDVALRCDPISGHVSLYWYRQALGQGPEFLTYFNYEAQQDKSGLPNDRFSAERPEGSISTLTIQRTEQRDSAMYRCASSEAAGGGVSEQYFGPGTRLTVT.

The rearrangement joins TRBV27 to TRBJ1-5, with 9 bases that match TRBD1. The CDR3 sequence is 14 residues long. The V gene end was trimmed by 6 bases and the J gene end by 6 bases; junction bases not matched to a gene: 6. Germline V lookup: CDR1 MNHEY, CDR2 SMNVEV (reference sequence). The CDR3 nucleotides are TGTGCCAGCAGCCCGGGGACAGGGAGTCAGCCCCAGCATTTT. Translated: CASSPGTGSQPQHF.

The V call is TRBV7-9, the J call TRBJ1-2; 7 bases fit TRBD1. This CDR3 comprises 13 residues. V lost 5 bases and J lost 8; bases outside the gene matches: 8. Germline loops: CDR1 SEHNR, CDR2 FQNEAQ (reference sequence). CDR3 nucleotides: TGTGCCAGCAGCCGAGACAGGGCGGGCGGCTACACCTTC. Residues: CASSRDRAGGYTF.

This chain connects TRBV7-3 to TRBJ2-1, with 9 nucleotides matching TRBD2. Germline values: CDR1 SGHTA, CDR2 FQGTGA. This CDR3 region has 16 residues. The V gene end was trimmed by 2 bases and the J gene end by 9 bases; junction bases not matched to a gene: 11. The CDR3 is CASSLDAGGPSGEQFF. Written as DNA, the CDR3 is TGTGCCAGCAGCTTAGACGCGGGAGGGCCTTCCGGTGAGCAGTTCTTC.

The chain couples TRBV19 to TRBJ2-1, with D perhaps matching TRBD2 (5 bases). This CDR3 is built from 12 residues. Germline values: CDR1 LNHDA, CDR2 SQIVND (reference sequence). V was pared by 6 bases and J by 4 bases, with 7 bases between. The CDR3 region is CASSGNYNEQFF. The CDR3 DNA reads TGTGCCAGTAGCGGGAATTACAATGAGCAGTTCTTC.

This clone was observed a handful of times. This chain links TRBV4-1 with TRBJ2-7; TRBD1 aligns across 7 bases. V lost 4 bases to trimming and J lost 2 bases; unmatched junction nucleotides: 5. The CDR3 runs 14 residues. Germline-derived CDR1 and CDR2 are MGHRA and YSYEKL. In DNA form, the CDR3 reads TGCGCCAGCAGCCGAGGACAGGATGCCTACGAGCAGTACTTC. This gives the protein CASSRGQDAYEQYF.

The chain couples TRBV28 to TRBJ1-5, with D hard to call. The CDR3 is 14 amino acids. Trimming shortened V by 7 bases and J by 4 bases, and 14 bases separated the two germline ends. The germline gives CDR1 MDHEN, CDR2 SYDVKM. CDR3 loop: CASNQMEGNQPQHF. CDR3 in DNA: TGTGCCAGCAACCAAATGGAGGGAAATCAGCCCCAGCATTTT.